This TCR beta chain was recovered during a study of T-cell memory formation after mild COVID-19. This clonotype was counted at least ten times. TCRdb re-called the 5' RACE reads through MiXCR, storing one row per CDR3 protein. The repertoire has around 320,000 distinct CDR3 sequences, 15% to 20% of them found once; the top ten carry 20% to 25%. CDR3 length: 15 residues. The germline CDR1 and CDR2 sequences are SGHAT and FQNNGV. Trimming removed 3 bases at V and 7 bases at J, with 15 bases between. The sequencing sample was made of PBMCs or a T cell subset sorted from them (not recorded which). The source of this sequence is a man aged 18 to 30 who had mild COVID-19 (a few samples of this study predate the infection). Cell type and time point are not known. V is TRBV11-2 and J is TRBJ2-2; D is perhaps TRBD2 (6 bases). The CDR3 DNA follows: TGTGCCAGCAGCTTGGGTAGGGAGGTCGTCGGGGAGCTGTTTTTT. Its protein is CASSLGREVVGELFF.